The 27 T cell receptor beta chains below were found in one sample sequenced in a study of graft-versus-host responses after intestinal transplantation. This table comes from immunoSEQ multiplex PCR, and its TCRdb copy is limited to in-frame clones, with some not included. The data hold under 100,000 clones, with 82% observed a single time. Which antigens these TCRs recognize remains unknown. The material sequenced was unstimulated CD4+ T cells sorted from spleen or lymph node cells, taken before intestinal transplant. All receptors come from a human donor who received an intestinal transplant.

This clone was detected a few times. The chain couples TRBV4-1 to TRBJ1-6; D is unresolved. V shed 3 bases and J shed 5 bases, with 2 bases lying between them. The CDR3 runs to 12 residues. Germline loops: CDR1 MGHRA, CDR2 YSYEKL. The CDR3 loop is CASSHNNSPLHF. CDR3 in DNA: TGCGCCAGCAGCCACAATAATTCACCCCTCCACTTT.

This clone was seen once. This chain uses TRBV6-5 with TRBJ2-1; 9 bases align to TRBD1. The CDR3 consists of 15 residues. Germline V CDR1 and CDR2: MNHEY, SVGAGI. V lost 6 bases to trimming and J lost 4 bases; unmatched junction nucleotides: 7. The CDR3 region is CASRLGQGTYNEQFF. The CDR3 coding sequence is TGTGCCAGCAGGCTTGGACAGGGGACGTACAATGAGCAGTTCTTC.

The genes are TRBV29-1 and TRBJ2-5, with D maybe TRBD1 (5 bases). Germline values: CDR1 SQVTM, CDR2 ANQGSEA. V was cut by 7 bases and J by 2 bases, with 8 bases left in between. There are 11 residues in the CDR3. The CDR3 protein is CSGRQQETQYF. The CDR3 DNA sequence: TGCAGCGGTCGACAGCAAGAGACCCAGTACTTC.

This rearrangement joins TRBV11-2 to TRBJ2-7; 8 positions agree with TRBD2. V shed 5 bases, J shed 0 bases, and the junction held 9 bases outside the gene matches. The CDR3 has 16 amino acids. Per the germline V gene, CDR1 is SGHAT and CDR2 is FQNNGV. For the CDR3, the DNA is TGTGCCAGCAGCCCGATTAGCGGGATACACTCCTACGAGCAGTACTTC. This encodes CASSPISGIHSYEQYF.

This clone occurred once. The rearrangement uses TRBV7-2 and TRBJ1-3, with a tentative D call TRBD1 (6 bases). V lost 7 bases and J lost 0, with 7 bases in between. Germline CDR1 SGHTA, CDR2 FQGNSA. The CDR3 is 13 amino acids. The CDR3 is CASKQGSGNTIYF. The CDR3 DNA sequence: TGTGCCAGCAAACAGGGCTCTGGAAACACCATATATTTT.

The chain links TRBV5-1 to TRBJ2-1; 7 positions match TRBD2. Germline values: CDR1 SGHRS, CDR2 YFSETQ. The CDR3 totals 14 residues. J was trimmed by 15 bases and V by 0 bases; bases with no gene match: 12. CDR3 residues: CASSLELGGSSTFF. CDR3 sequence (DNA): TGCGCCAGCAGCTTGGAATTGGGGGGGTCCTCTACGTTCTTC. Full variable domain (remainder filled in from reference TRBV5-1 and TRBJ2-1): KAGVTQTPRYLIKTRGQQVTLSCSPISGHRSVSWYQQTPGQGLQFLFEYFSETQRNKGNFPGRFSGRQFSNSRSEMNVSTLELGDSALYLCASSLELGGSSTFFGPGTRLTVL.

This clone occurred once. The V and J genes are TRBV5-6 and TRBJ2-7, with D perhaps matching TRBD1 (5 bases). Germline CDR1 is SGHDT and CDR2 is YYEEEE. This CDR3 spans 15 amino acids. V shed 4 bases and J shed 4 bases, with 18 bases lying between them. CDR3 coding DNA: TGTGCCAGCAGCCTTTACCCAGGGTCCTCGTACGAGCAGTACTTC. Its translation is CASSLYPGSSYEQYF.

This chain links TRBV11-2 with TRBJ1-1, with a possible D match to TRBD1 (6 bases). Trimming removed 5 bases from V and 6 bases from J, with 19 bases in between. The CDR3 length is 15 residues. Germline CDR1 is SGHAT and CDR2 is FQNNGV. CDR3 residues: CASSPLSGAIAEAFF. The CDR3, as DNA: TGTGCCAGCAGCCCGTTATCAGGGGCTATCGCTGAAGCTTTCTTT. The full variable domain, rest sourced from reference TRBV11-2 and TRBJ1-1, is EAGVAQSPRYKIIEKRQSVAFWCNPISGHATLYWYQQILGQGPKLLIQFQNNGVVDDSQLPKDRFSAERLKGVDSTLKIQPAKLEDSAVYLCASSPLSGAIAEAFFGQGTRLTVV.

The chain couples TRBV13 to TRBJ2-1; 14 bases align to TRBD2. V was pared by 5 bases and J by 4 bases, with 19 bases of the junction left unmatched. The CDR3 is 21 amino acids. The germline CDR1 and CDR2 sequences are PRHDT and FYEKMQ (reference sequence). The DNA of the CDR3 is TGTGCCAGCAGCGCGACAGGGTGGGGGACTAGCGGGAGTTCAGGATACAATGAGCAGTTCTTC. Translated: CASSATGWGTSGSSGYNEQFF.

V usage is TRBV5-1 and J usage is TRBJ2-3; D possibly corresponds to TRBD2 (5 bases). Germline V gene sequence: CDR1 SGHRS, CDR2 YFSETQ. V lost 2 bases and J lost 1, with 14 bases in between. The CDR3 is 16 residues long. In nucleotides, the CDR3 is TGCGCCAGCAGCTTCCGTCTAGCAAGTGGCACAGATACGCAGTATTTT. This codes for CASSFRLASGTDTQYF.

V usage is TRBV28 and J usage is TRBJ1-6; 9 nucleotides match TRBD1. Germline CDR1 MDHEN, CDR2 SYDVKM. The ends lost 6 bases at V and 8 bases at J; junction bases unmatched: 5. The CDR3 consists of 14 residues. The CDR3, as DNA: TGTGCCAGCAGGGGGGGACAGGGTGATTCACCCCTCCACTTT. It specifies CASRGGQGDSPLHF.

This clone was seen more than once but under ten times. The rearrangement uses TRBV4-3 and TRBJ2-1; the D gene is possibly TRBD2 (6 bases). The CDR3 length is 16 residues. Per germline, CDR1 LGHNA and CDR2 YSLEER. V was clipped by 0 bases and J by 0 bases, with 9 bases between them. CDR3 sequence (DNA): TGCGCCAGCAGCCAAGACGCGGGGAGCTCCTACAATGAGCAGTTCTTC. It translates to CASSQDAGSSYNEQFF.

The chain recombines TRBV2 with TRBJ1-3; 7 nucleotides agree with TRBD1. The CDR3 runs to 14 residues. V was clipped by 7 bases and J by 1 base; unmatched bases: 4. In germline, CDR1 is SNHLY, CDR2 FYNNEI. CDR3 region: CASTEGASGNTIYF. The CDR3 DNA reads TGTGCCAGCACCGAGGGGGCTTCTGGAAACACCATATATTTT.

There are a few counts of this clone. This rearrangement joins TRBV5-1 to TRBJ1-1; tentative D call: TRBD1 (6 bases). There are 15 residues in the CDR3. The germline V gene encodes CDR1 SGHRS and CDR2 YFSETQ. Trimming left V 0 bases short and J 0 bases short, with 9 bases between. DNA of the CDR3: TGCGCCAGCAGCTTGGCACAGGGCATGAACACTGAAGCTTTCTTT. Its protein product is CASSLAQGMNTEAFF. The full variable domain, completed using reference TRBV5-1 and TRBJ1-1, is KAGVTQTPRYLIKTRGQQVTLSCSPISGHRSVSWYQQTPGQGLQFLFEYFSETQRNKGNFPGRFSGRQFSNSRSEMNVSTLELGDSALYLCASSLAQGMNTEAFFGQGTRLTVV.

The chain links TRBV10-3 to TRBJ1-2, with D perhaps matching TRBD1 (5 bases). Germline values: CDR1 ENHRY, CDR2 SYGVKD. Trimming shortened V by 10 bases and J by 1 base, and 13 bases separated the two germline ends. CDR3 size: 13 residues. This chain's CDR3 is CASGQGNNYGYTF. For the CDR3, the DNA is TGTGCCAGCGGTCAGGGTAATAACTATGGCTACACCTTC.

In its sample, this clone was seen once. The chain uses TRBV7-9 and TRBJ2-2, with D possibly TRBD2 on 7 matching bases. The CDR3 is made up of 15 amino acids. CDR1 SEHNR and CDR2 FQNEAQ come from the germline V gene (reference sequence). V shed 6 bases and J shed 4 bases, with 15 bases lying between them. CDR3 sequence: CASRGGQAGTGELFF. CDR3 DNA sequence: TGTGCCAGCAGGGGGGGGCAGGCCGGCACCGGGGAGCTGTTTTTT.

This rearrangement joins TRBV5-6 to TRBJ2-5; the D gene is possibly TRBD1 (5 bases). V was shortened by 1 base and J by 1 base, with 11 bases between the two germline ends. The CDR3 is 15 amino acids. The germline CDR1 and CDR2 sequences are SGHDT and YYEEEE. The CDR3 loop reads CASSLLQATQETQYF. Here the CDR3 DNA reads TGTGCCAGCAGCTTGTTACAGGCCACCCAAGAGACCCAGTACTTC. The full variable domain, its missing parts supplied by reference TRBV5-6 and TRBJ2-5, is DAGVTQSPTHLIKTRGQQVTLRCSPKSGHDTVSWYQQALGQGPQFIFQYYEEEERQRGNFPDRFSGHQFPNYSSELNVNALLLGDSALYLCASSLLQATQETQYFGPGTRLLVL.

V usage is TRBV5-6 and J usage is TRBJ1-1; D is unclear. The germline gives CDR1 SGHDT, CDR2 YYEEEE. CDR3 length: 14 amino acids. Trimming stripped 1 base from V and 2 bases from J, with 9 bases between. The CDR3 loop is CASSLRWRNTEAFF. Here the CDR3 DNA reads TGTGCCAGCAGCTTGCGGTGGAGAAACACTGAAGCTTTCTTT.

The chain employs TRBV2 and TRBJ2-5, with 8 bases identical to TRBD2. The CDR3 runs 16 residues. The V gene's germline CDR1 is SNHLY and CDR2 FYNNEI. V was pared by 6 bases and J by 5 bases, with 14 bases of the junction left unmatched. The CDR3 nucleotides are TGTGCCAGCAGCGCCGGGGGGGGCGAAGCGGAGGAGACCCAGTACTTC. Amino acids: CASSAGGGEAEETQYF.

This rearrangement joins TRBV6-5 to TRBJ2-7, with D possibly being TRBD1 (6 bases). V dropped 1 base and J dropped 2 bases, with 6 bases sitting between them. This CDR3 has 13 residues. Germline CDR1 is MNHEY and CDR2 is SVGAGI. The CDR3 sequence: CASSYWGPYEQYF. CDR3 bases: TGTGCCAGCAGTTACTGGGGGCCCTACGAGCAGTACTTC.

The chain recombines TRBV7-7 with TRBJ2-2, with TRBD2 matching over 8 bases. CDR1 is SSHAT, CDR2 FNYEAQ, per germline (reference sequence). Trimming removed 5 bases from V and 5 bases from J; junction bases left unmatched: 7. CDR3 length: 15 amino acids. The CDR3 sequence: CASSPGVAGTGELFF. CDR3 nucleotides: TGTGCCAGCAGCCCTGGAGTAGCGGGGACCGGGGAGCTGTTTTTT.

The genes are TRBV7-8 and TRBJ2-7; TRBD1 is a possible D gene (5 bases). Deletions cut 5 bases from V and 3 bases from J, with 20 bases between. Germline assignment: CDR1 SGHVS and CDR2 FQNEAQ. CDR3 size: 16 residues. CDR3 sequence reads: CASSNPYRSPLYEQYF. The CDR3 nucleotides read TGTGCCAGCAGCAACCCTTACAGGTCCCCCCTCTACGAGCAGTACTTC.

The chain carries TRBV4-1 and TRBJ1-4; D gene unclear. This CDR3 is built from 15 residues. From germline, CDR1 is MGHRA and CDR2 YSYEKL. V lost 1 base and J lost 5, with 11 bases in between. CDR3 nucleotides: TGCGCCAGCAGCCAAGTCGGACTGCCCAATGAAAAACTGTTTTTT. Its translation is CASSQVGLPNEKLFF.

This clone was seen a single time. The chain joins TRBV29-1 to TRBJ2-3; 11 bases agree with TRBD1. Losses at the gene ends were 5 bases for V and 4 bases for J; bases not matched to a gene: 5. The germline gives CDR1 SQVTM, CDR2 ANQGSEA. The CDR3 is made up of 14 amino acids. The CDR3 region is CSVKDRGLADTQYF. The CDR3 DNA is TGCAGCGTTAAGGACAGGGGGCTAGCAGATACGCAGTATTTT.

This chain joins TRBV5-1 and TRBJ2-5; TRBD2 matches at 8 bases. V shed 1 base, J shed 2 bases, and the junction held 7 bases outside the gene matches. The germline gives CDR1 SGHRS, CDR2 YFSETQ. CDR3 length: 16 amino acids. CDR3 sequence reads: CASSLNPAGGQETQYF. CDR3 in DNA: TGCGCCAGCAGCTTGAATCCGGCGGGAGGTCAAGAGACCCAGTACTTC. Supplemented by reference TRBV5-1 and TRBJ2-5, the full variable domain reads KAGVTQTPRYLIKTRGQQVTLSCSPISGHRSVSWYQQTPGQGLQFLFEYFSETQRNKGNFPGRFSGRQFSNSRSEMNVSTLELGDSALYLCASSLNPAGGQETQYFGPGTRLLVL.

This chain connects TRBV18 to TRBJ1-5; no reliable D call. This CDR3 has 13 residues. V was cut by 3 bases and J by 3 bases, with 6 bases left in between. Germline lookup yields CDR1 KGHSH and CDR2 LQKENI. The CDR3 loop is CASSPSPNQPQHF. As DNA, the CDR3 is TGTGCCAGCTCACCCTCCCCCAATCAGCCCCAGCATTTT.

The chain is built from TRBV27 and TRBJ1-5, with D possibly matching TRBD1 (5 bases). This CDR3 is built from 15 residues. V was clipped by 3 bases and J by 0 bases, with 9 bases between them. The V gene's germline CDR1 is MNHEY and CDR2 SMNVEV (reference sequence). Here the CDR3 reads CASSLKGPSNQPQHF. The CDR3 region has the DNA TGTGCCAGCAGTTTGAAGGGGCCTAGCAATCAGCCCCAGCATTTT.